This TCR beta chain was captured in a study of Ad26.COV2.S vaccination and SARS-CoV-2 variants. Sequencing used immunoSEQ multiplex PCR; TCRdb keeps in-frame clones, though not all of them. The table has 410,000 or so clones, 75% to 95% seen once. Treatment meaning: over 15 received Ad26.COV2.S at low or high dose, single or two shots; 5 received placebo; per-sample allocation not given. Sampling took place 63 days after the first vaccine or placebo injection. The ends lost 4 bases at V and 2 bases at J; junction bases unmatched: 7. Per germline, CDR1 SGHRS and CDR2 YFSETQ. This CDR3 has 15 residues. The receptor was isolated from a person between 18 and 65 years old who received the Ad26.COV2.S COVID-19 vaccine or a placebo. Material: peripheral blood, obtained in a trial of Ad26.COV2.S vaccine versus placebo. This sequence joins TRBV5-1 and TRBJ2-3; 7 bases fit TRBD1. The CDR3: CASSPRGSPTDTQYF. The CDR3 DNA reads TGCGCCAGCAGCCCCAGGGGGAGTCCCACAGATACGCAGTATTTT.